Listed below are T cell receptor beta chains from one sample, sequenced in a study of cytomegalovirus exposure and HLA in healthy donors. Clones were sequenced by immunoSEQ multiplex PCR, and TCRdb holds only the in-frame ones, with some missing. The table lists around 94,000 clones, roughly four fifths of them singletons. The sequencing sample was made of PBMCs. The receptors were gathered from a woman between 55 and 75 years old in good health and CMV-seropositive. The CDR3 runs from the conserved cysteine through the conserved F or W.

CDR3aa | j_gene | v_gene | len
CASSLGERTDTQYF | TRBJ2-3 | TRBV5-1 | 14
CATSRNPNNEQFF | TRBJ2-1 | TRBV15 | 13
CASSPSPASGGYEQYF | TRBJ2-7 | TRBV27 | 16
CASSSRIAGGSGGELFF | TRBJ2-2 | TRBV5-5 | 17
CASSITHSQGSFNQPQHF | TRBJ1-5 | TRBV19 | 18
CASVFKGGSSSYEQYF | TRBJ2-7 | TRBV2 | 16
CASSPSRREAPYNEQFF | TRBJ2-1 | TRBV7-8 | 17
CASRRTGGDEGEQFF | TRBJ2-1 | TRBV9 | 15
CASSGGQPLAKNIQYF | TRBJ2-4 | TRBV6-1 | 16
CASLRDRESDEQFF | TRBJ2-1 | TRBV5-1 | 14
CASSYSSRGSYGYTF | TRBJ1-2 | TRBV6-5 | 15
CASSFERQRSYEQYF | TRBJ2-7 | TRBV11-2 | 15
CAWSVQGVSPLHF | TRBJ1-6 | TRBV30 | 13
CASSPGTGPSNQPQHF | TRBJ1-5 | TRBV18 | 16
CASSAGTGGEKLFF | TRBJ1-4 | TRBV5-4 | 14
CASSLGQPGNTIYF | TRBJ1-3 | TRBV7-9 | 14
CASSEAPGSYGYTF | TRBJ1-2 | TRBV6-1 | 14
CASSSLAGGPYEQYF | NA | TRBV27 | 15
CASSGLLVGAESEQYF | TRBJ2-7 | TRBV6-1 | 16
CASSLDSGETQYF | TRBJ2-5 | TRBV7-9 | 13
CASVSGAKQPQHF | TRBJ1-5 | TRBV19 | 13
CASSLYNRGRGTDTQYF | TRBJ2-3 | TRBV27 | 17
CASSLPGTGIRGEQYF | TRBJ2-7 | TRBV28 | 16
CASSPDRLLTATFSNTSYTF | TRBJ1-2 | TRBV7-6 | 20
CASSQDMNYEQYF | TRBJ2-7 | TRBV27 | 13
CASSPIGTGAYEQYF | TRBJ2-7 | TRBV19 | 15
CASSPLQGAEQYF | TRBJ2-7 | TRBV5-4 | 13
CASSSWTSGYQETQYF | TRBJ2-5 | TRBV27 | 16
CASSPDQGANTDTQYF | TRBJ2-3 | TRBV18 | 16
CASSSPGNYGYTF | TRBJ1-2 | TRBV5-4 | 13
CASSLAQGANQPQHF | TRBJ1-5 | TRBV5-5 | 15
CASTLAGGPGEQYF | TRBJ2-7 | TRBV2 | 14
CACQGGTSGRAEYNEQFF | TRBJ2-1 | TRBV30 | 18
CASTRSTPGNEQFF | TRBJ2-1 | TRBV5-1 | 14
CASSFAGSYEQYF | TRBJ2-7 | TRBV28 | 13
CASSPRPGQGRYEQYF | TRBJ2-7 | TRBV27 | 16
CASSSTLTANTEAFF | TRBJ1-1 | TRBV18 | 15
CAWSVGGASDEQYF | TRBJ2-7 | TRBV30 | 14
CASSIYLAAETQYF | TRBJ2-5 | TRBV19 | 14
CASSMPGTNNGYTF | TRBJ1-2 | TRBV19 | 14
CASSLTRTGTNTGELFF | TRBJ2-2 | TRBV18 | 17
CASSPSGETYNEQFF | TRBJ2-1 | TRBV7-7 | 15
CASSGRAGGGNTIYF | TRBJ1-3 | TRBV9 | 15
CASQSYEQYF | TRBJ2-7 | TRBV6-5 | 10
CASREREAGYGYTF | TRBJ1-2 | TRBV2 | 14
CASSLSLAGNEQYF | TRBJ2-7 | TRBV7-9 | 14
CASSETQGWTEAFF | TRBJ1-1 | TRBV5-1 | 14
CASSRTTLPDTQYF | TRBJ2-3 | TRBV7-2 | 14
CASSTGTGELFF | TRBJ2-2 | TRBV5-1 | 12
CASSHSPPGGDEQFF | TRBJ2-1 | TRBV4-1 | 15
CASSKASGQVIKQYF | TRBJ2-5 | TRBV7-6 | 15
CASSGQGANGSYEQYF | TRBJ2-7 | TRBV6-1 | 16
CASSPPSGMYNEQFF | TRBJ2-1 | TRBV18 | 15
CASSLAGSPAYEQYF | TRBJ2-7 | TRBV28 | 15